This T cell receptor beta chain was observed in a study of blood T cell repertoires in COVID-19. Across the study: Some COVID-19 samples were acute and others convalescent; all came from the United States, Italy and Spain.

This clone was counted once. Sequencing used immunoSEQ multiplex PCR; TCRdb keeps in-frame clones, though not all of them. The sample shows about 260,000 clones, around 84% of them seen only once. This CDR3 is built from 16 residues. Germline loops: CDR1 SGHDT, CDR2 YYEEEE. Trimming cost V 4 bases and J 0 bases, with 14 bases left between them. Ages ranged from 18 to 89 years, with residence in some 25 US areas. Assignment of participants to cohorts was predicated upon participant-reported clinical history. What was sequenced was PBMCs or T cells enriched from blood (not recorded which). The chain couples TRBV5-6 to TRBJ1-3; weak D call: TRBD1 (5 bases). This sequence was found in a man aged 30 to 45 with acute COVID-19. The CDR3 region has the DNA TGTGCCAGCAGCCTCCGACAGTGGGACTCTGGAAACACCATATATTTT. This sequence encodes CASSLRQWDSGNTIYF.